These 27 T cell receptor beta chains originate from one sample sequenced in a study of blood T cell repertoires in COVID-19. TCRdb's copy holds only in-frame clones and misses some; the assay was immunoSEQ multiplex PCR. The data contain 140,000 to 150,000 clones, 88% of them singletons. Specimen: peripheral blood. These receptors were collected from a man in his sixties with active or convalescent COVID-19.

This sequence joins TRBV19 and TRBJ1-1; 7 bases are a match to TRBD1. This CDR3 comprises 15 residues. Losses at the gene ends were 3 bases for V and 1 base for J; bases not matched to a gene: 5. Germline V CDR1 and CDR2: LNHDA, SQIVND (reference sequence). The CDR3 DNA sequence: TGTGCCAGTAGTATCGACAGGGTGGGGAACACTGAAGCTTTCTTT. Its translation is CASSIDRVGNTEAFF.

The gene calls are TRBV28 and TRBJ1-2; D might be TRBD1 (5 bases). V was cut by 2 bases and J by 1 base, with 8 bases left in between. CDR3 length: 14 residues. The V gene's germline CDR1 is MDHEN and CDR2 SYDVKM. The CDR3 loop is CASSLTGGNYGYTF. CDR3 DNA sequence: TGTGCCAGCAGTTTAACGGGGGGTAACTATGGCTACACCTTC.

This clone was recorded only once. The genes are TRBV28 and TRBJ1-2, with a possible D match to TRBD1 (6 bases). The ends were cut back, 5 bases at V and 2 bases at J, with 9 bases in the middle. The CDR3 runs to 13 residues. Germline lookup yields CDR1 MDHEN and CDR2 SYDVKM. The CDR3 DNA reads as TGTGCCAGCAGTCTTACAGGGAACTATGGCTACACCTTC. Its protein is CASSLTGNYGYTF.

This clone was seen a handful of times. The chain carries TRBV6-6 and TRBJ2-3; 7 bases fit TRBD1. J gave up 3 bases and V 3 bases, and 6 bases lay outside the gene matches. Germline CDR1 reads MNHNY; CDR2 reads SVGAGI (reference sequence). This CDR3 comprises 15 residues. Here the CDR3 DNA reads TGTGCCAGCAGTTATAACAGGGGAGAAACAGATACGCAGTATTTT. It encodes CASSYNRGETDTQYF.

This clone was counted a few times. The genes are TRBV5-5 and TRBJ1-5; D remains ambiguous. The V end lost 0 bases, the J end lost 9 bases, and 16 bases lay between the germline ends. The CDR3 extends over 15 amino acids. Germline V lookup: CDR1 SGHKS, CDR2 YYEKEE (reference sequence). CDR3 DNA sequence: TGTGCCAGCAGCTTGGATAGTCCCGTCTCCGCGCCCCAGCATTTT. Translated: CASSLDSPVSAPQHF.

The CDR3 nucleotides are TGTGCCAGCGGCCGACTAGCGGGAGAGGGTACGCAGTATTTT. Its protein product is CASGRLAGEGTQYF. The gene calls are TRBV13 and TRBJ2-3; 12 bases align to TRBD2. The CDR3 consists of 14 residues. Per germline, CDR1 PRHDT and CDR2 FYEKMQ (reference sequence). Trimming cost V 8 bases and J 8 bases; bases outside gene matches: 8.

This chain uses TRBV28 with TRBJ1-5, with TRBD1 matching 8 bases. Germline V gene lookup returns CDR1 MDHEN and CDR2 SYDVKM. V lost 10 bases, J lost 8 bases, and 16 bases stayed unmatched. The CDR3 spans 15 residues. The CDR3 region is CATHPGTGAIKPQHF. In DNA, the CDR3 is TGTGCCACCCATCCCGGGACAGGTGCAATAAAGCCCCAGCATTTT.

CDR3 region: CASTASSGGAYEQYF. The CDR3, as DNA: TGTGCCAGCACGGCGTCTTCGGGTGGCGCCTACGAGCAGTACTTC. The chain links TRBV11-2 to TRBJ2-7; no reliable D call. The CDR3 has 15 amino acids. V lost 7 bases and J lost 2, with 18 bases in between. Germline V gives CDR1 SGHAT, CDR2 FQNNGV.

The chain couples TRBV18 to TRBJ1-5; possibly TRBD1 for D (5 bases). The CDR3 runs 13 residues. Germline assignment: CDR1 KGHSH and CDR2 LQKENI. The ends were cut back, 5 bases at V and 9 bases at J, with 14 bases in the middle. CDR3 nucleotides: TGTGCCAGCTCAGGGGCGGGGTTAGGGCCCCAGCATTTT. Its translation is CASSGAGLGPQHF.

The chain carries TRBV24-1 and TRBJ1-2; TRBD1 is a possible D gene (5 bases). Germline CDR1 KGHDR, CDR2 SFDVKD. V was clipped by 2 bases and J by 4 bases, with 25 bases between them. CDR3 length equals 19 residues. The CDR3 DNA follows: TGTGCCACCAGTGATTCCTCTCCGGACAACTTAAGGGATTTCTATGGCTACACCTTC. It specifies CATSDSSPDNLRDFYGYTF.

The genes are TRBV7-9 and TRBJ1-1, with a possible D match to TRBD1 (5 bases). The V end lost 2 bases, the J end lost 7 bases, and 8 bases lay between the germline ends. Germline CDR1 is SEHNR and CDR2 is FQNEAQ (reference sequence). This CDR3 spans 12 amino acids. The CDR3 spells CASSLKGDEAFF. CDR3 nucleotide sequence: TGTGCCAGCAGCTTAAAAGGGGATGAAGCTTTCTTT.

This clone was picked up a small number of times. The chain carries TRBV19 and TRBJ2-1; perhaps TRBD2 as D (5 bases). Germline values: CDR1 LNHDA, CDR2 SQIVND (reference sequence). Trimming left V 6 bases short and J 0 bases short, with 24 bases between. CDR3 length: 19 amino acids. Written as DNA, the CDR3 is TGTGCCAGTAGCCGACAACCTATATCTCGGACTCACTCCTACAATGAGCAGTTCTTC. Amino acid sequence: CASSRQPISRTHSYNEQFF.

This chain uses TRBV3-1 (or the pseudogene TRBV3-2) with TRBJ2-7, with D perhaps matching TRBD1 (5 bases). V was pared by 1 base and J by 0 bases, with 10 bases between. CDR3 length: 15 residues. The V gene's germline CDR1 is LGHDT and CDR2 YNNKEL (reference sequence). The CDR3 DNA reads TGTGCCAGCAGCCAAGGTAGGGGCCTCTCCTACGAGCAGTACTTC. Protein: CASSQGRGLSYEQYF.

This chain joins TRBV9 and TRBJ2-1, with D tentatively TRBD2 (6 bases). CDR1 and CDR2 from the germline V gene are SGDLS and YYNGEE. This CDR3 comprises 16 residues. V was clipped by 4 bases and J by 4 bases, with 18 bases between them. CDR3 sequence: CASSLRVVAEYNEQFF. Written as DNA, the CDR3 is TGTGCCAGCAGCCTAAGGGTAGTAGCGGAGTACAATGAGCAGTTCTTC.

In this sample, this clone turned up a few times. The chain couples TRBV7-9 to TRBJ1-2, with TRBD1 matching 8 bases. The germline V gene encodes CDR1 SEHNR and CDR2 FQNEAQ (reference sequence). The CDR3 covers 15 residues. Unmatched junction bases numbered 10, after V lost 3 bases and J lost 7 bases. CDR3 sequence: CASSLGQAGHGGYTF. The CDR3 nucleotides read TGTGCCAGCAGCTTGGGACAGGCCGGGCACGGTGGCTACACCTTC. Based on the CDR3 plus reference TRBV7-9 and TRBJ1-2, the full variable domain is DTGVSQNPRHKITKRGQNVTFRCDPISEHNRLYWYRQTLGQGPEFLTYFQNEAQLEKSRLLSDRFSAERPKGSFSTLEIQRTEQGDSAMYLCASSLGQAGHGGYTFGSGTRLTVV.

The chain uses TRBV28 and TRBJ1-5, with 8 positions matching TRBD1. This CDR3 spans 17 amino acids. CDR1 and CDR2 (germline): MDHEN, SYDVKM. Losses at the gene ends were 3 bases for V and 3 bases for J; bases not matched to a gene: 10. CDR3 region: CASSLVAGGDDNQPQHF. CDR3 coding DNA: TGTGCCAGCAGTTTGGTGGCAGGGGGCGACGACAATCAGCCCCAGCATTTT.

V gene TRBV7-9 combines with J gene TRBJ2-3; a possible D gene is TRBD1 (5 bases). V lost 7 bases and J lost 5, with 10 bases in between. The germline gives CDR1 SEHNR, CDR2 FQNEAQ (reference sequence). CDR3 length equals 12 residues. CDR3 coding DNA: TGTGCCAGCATCCAGGGAAGAGATACGCAGTATTTT. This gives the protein CASIQGRDTQYF.

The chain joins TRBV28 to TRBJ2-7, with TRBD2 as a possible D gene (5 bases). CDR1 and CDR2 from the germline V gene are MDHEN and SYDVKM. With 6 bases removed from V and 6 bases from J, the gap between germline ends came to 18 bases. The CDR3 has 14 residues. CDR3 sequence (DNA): TGTGCCAGCAGACAAGGACTGACGGGTTCCGAGCAGTACTTC. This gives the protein CASRQGLTGSEQYF. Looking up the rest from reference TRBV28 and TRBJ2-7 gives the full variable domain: DVKVTQSSRYLVKRTGEKVFLECVQDMDHENMFWYRQDPGLGLRLIYFSYDVKMKEKGDIPEGYSVSREKKERFSLILESASTNQTSMYLCASRQGLTGSEQYFGPGTRLTVT.

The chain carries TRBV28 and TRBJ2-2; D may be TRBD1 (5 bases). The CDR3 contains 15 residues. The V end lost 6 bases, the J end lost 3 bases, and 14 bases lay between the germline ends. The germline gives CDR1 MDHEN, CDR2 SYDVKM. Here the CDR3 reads CASSRQGAYTGELFF. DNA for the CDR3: TGTGCCAGCAGCCGACAAGGGGCCTACACCGGGGAGCTGTTTTTT.

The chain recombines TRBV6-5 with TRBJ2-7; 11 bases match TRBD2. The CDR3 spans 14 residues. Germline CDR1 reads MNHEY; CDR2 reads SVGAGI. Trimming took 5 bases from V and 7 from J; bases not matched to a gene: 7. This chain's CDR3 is CASSPSGRSWEQYF. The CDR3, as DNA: TGTGCCAGCAGTCCTAGCGGGAGGAGTTGGGAGCAGTACTTC.

CDR3 nucleotide sequence: TGTGCCAGCAGCGTAGTCGGCAGGCCTCAAGAGACCCAGTACTTC. It yields the protein CASSVVGRPQETQYF. The genes are TRBV9 and TRBJ2-5; the D is unclear. There are 15 residues in the CDR3. Trimming took 0 bases from V and 2 from J, leaving 11 bases between them. CDR1 is SGDLS and CDR2 is YYNGEE in the germline V gene.

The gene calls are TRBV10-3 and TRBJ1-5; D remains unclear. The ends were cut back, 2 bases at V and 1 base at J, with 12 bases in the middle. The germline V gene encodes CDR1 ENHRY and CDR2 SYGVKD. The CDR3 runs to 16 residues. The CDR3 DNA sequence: TGTGCCATCAGTGAGAAGGTGGAGCCCAGCAATCAGCCCCAGCATTTT. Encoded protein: CAISEKVEPSNQPQHF.

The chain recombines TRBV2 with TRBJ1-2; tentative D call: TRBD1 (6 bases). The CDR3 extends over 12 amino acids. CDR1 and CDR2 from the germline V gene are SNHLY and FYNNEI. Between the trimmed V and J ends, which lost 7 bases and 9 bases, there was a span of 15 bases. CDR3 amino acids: CASKPDSSRYTF. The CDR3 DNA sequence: TGTGCCAGCAAACCGGACAGCTCTCGCTACACCTTC.

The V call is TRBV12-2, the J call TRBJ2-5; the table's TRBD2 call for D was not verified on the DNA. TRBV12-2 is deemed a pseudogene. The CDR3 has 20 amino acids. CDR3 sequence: CASRTHPPGTSGSTQETQYF. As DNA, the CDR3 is TGTGCAAGTCGTACACACCCCCCCGGGACTAGCGGGAGTACCCAAGAGACCCAGTACTTC.

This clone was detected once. The CDR3 nucleotides read TGTGCCACCAGCAGAGGGGGACAGGGTTATGGCTACACCTTC. Translation gives CATSRGGQGYGYTF. The J gene is TRBJ1-2, the V gene TRBV15; 9 bases match TRBD1. With 1 base clipped from V and 5 bases from J, the junction kept 2 bases outside the gene matches. CDR3 size: 14 residues. Germline V CDR1 and CDR2: LNHNV, YYDKDF (reference sequence).

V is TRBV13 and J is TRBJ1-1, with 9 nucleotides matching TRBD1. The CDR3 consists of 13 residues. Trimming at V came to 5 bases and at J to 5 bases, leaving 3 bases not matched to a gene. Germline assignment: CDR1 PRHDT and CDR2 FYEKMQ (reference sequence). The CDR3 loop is CASSPTGGTEAFF. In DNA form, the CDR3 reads TGTGCCAGCAGCCCGACAGGGGGAACTGAAGCTTTCTTT.

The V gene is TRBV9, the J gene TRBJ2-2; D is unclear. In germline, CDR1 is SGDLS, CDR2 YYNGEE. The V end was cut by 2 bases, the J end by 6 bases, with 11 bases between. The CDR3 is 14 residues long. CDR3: CASSVERLAGELFF. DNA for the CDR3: TGTGCCAGCAGCGTTGAGAGACTGGCCGGGGAGCTGTTTTTT.